This T cell receptor (beta chain) derives from a study of T-cell reconstitution after alpha-beta-depleted transplantation in children. Preparation of the TCRbeta library was carried out with unique molecular identifiers. TCRdb re-analysed the PCR reads in MiXCR, keeping a single row per CDR3 protein. Of approximately 630,000 distinct CDR3 sequences listed, less than 15% are singletons. In regard to this clonotype: What it binds is unknown.

Findings and caveats of the study: By one year post-transplant, T-cell counts and diversity largely arose from T cells that were newly produced. In patients about two months after transplant, alpha-beta T cells reportedly arose from several hundred expanded graft clones.

Sequenced material: PBMCs, taken before TCRalphabeta/CD19-depleted stem cell transplant. The TCR sequence derives from a girl aged 2-10 years with congenital amegakaryocytic thrombocytopenia, due to receive a stem cell transplant.

CDR3 sequence (DNA): TGCAGTGCTAGACCAGCAAGCCCGGGACAGGGGACTTGGACCGGTGACTACGAGCAGTACTTC. Translating gives CSARPASPGQGTWTGDYEQYF. V gene TRBV20-1 combines with J gene TRBJ2-7, with 10 bases fitting TRBD1. V trimming: 2 bases; J trimming: 3 bases; junction bases outside the gene matches: 25. CDR1 and CDR2 (germline): DFQATT, SNEGSKA (reference sequence). The CDR3 totals 21 residues.